The 19 T cell receptor beta chains presented below share a single source sample, sequenced in a study of molecular identifiers for immune sequencing clone quantification. TCRdb re-analysed the PCR reads in MiXCR, keeping a single row per CDR3 protein. The data hold under 600,000 distinct CDR3 sequences, with under 30% observed a single time. Material: naive CD8+ T cells from blood, with Jurkat cell RNA spiked in. The subset denotes: FACS-sorted CD8+CD4-CCR7+CD45RA+ naive T cells. These receptors originate from a human donor in good health. Some libraries in this study had Jurkat cell RNA spiked in.

In its sample, this clonotype was seen many times. The V and J genes are TRBV19 and TRBJ1-2; the D gene is possibly TRBD1 (6 bases). The CDR3 has 15 amino acids. Trimming shortened V by 9 bases and J by 4 bases, and 21 bases separated the two germline ends. Germline lookup yields CDR1 LNHDA and CDR2 SQIVND (reference sequence). This chain's CDR3 is CASREGGRTPYGYTF. For the CDR3, the DNA is TGTGCCAGCCGGGAAGGGGGGCGCACCCCCTATGGCTACACCTTC.

The chain uses TRBV4-3 and TRBJ2-7; D is uncertain. Looked up from germline, CDR1 is LGHNA and CDR2 is YSLEER. This CDR3 is built from 15 residues. The V end lost 0 bases, the J end lost 1 base, and 10 bases lay between the germline ends. CDR3 sequence (DNA): TGCGCCAGCAGCCAAGATGAAGGTGATTCCTACGAGCAGTACTTC. Translated, it gives CASSQDEGDSYEQYF.

There are a few counts of this clonotype. V and J are TRBV13 and TRBJ1-2; D is perhaps TRBD1 (5 bases). Trimming took 6 bases from V and 7 from J, leaving 24 bases between them. Germline loops: CDR1 PRHDT, CDR2 FYEKMQ (reference sequence). The CDR3 covers 16 residues. The CDR3 sequence is CASRDLRGRASIGYTF. Here the CDR3 DNA reads TGTGCCAGCAGGGACCTACGCGGCAGGGCCTCTATTGGCTACACCTTC.

The table lists this clonotype with many counts. This rearrangement joins TRBV6-6 to TRBJ2-7, with TRBD1 matching 9 bases. This CDR3 has 13 residues. Per the germline V gene, CDR1 is MNHNY and CDR2 is SVGAGI (reference sequence). Trimming took 5 bases from V and 4 from J; bases not matched to a gene: 3. The CDR3 sequence is CASSGTGWYEQYF. Here the CDR3 DNA reads TGTGCCAGCAGTGGGACAGGGTGGTACGAGCAGTACTTC.

This clonotype showed up many times. This rearrangement joins TRBV5-1 to TRBJ2-3, with TRBD2 identical over 9 bases. The CDR3 covers 16 residues. V shed 0 bases, J shed 6 bases, and the junction held 8 bases outside the gene matches. Germline V gene data show CDR1 as SGHRS and CDR2 as YFSETQ. The CDR3 sequence is CASSLVLAGLGDTQYF. The CDR3 coding sequence is TGCGCCAGCAGCTTGGTTCTAGCGGGATTAGGCGATACGCAGTATTTT.

This sequence joins TRBV7-6 and TRBJ2-5, with TRBD2 matching 12 bases. The junction had 6 bases not matched to a gene; V was cut back by 1 base and J by 9 bases. The CDR3 spans 15 residues. Germline V lookup: CDR1 SGHVS, CDR2 FNYEAQ. The CDR3 loop is CASSLDPSGGEAQYF. The CDR3 DNA reads TGTGCCAGCAGCTTAGATCCTAGCGGGGGGGAGGCCCAGTACTTC.

This clonotype was picked up a small number of times. The rearrangement links TRBV7-9 to TRBJ2-7; D unclear. Between the trimmed V and J ends, which lost 4 bases and 0 bases, there was a span of 7 bases. This CDR3 region has 13 residues. Germline CDR1 reads SEHNR; CDR2 reads FQNEAQ (reference sequence). CDR3 sequence reads: CASSSTHSYEQYF. The CDR3 nucleotides read TGTGCCAGCAGCTCCACCCACTCCTACGAGCAGTACTTC.

This clonotype was counted many times. One junction end disagrees with the germline gene, perhaps due to a read error. This chain uses TRBV4-1 with TRBJ1-1; the D gene is possibly TRBD1 (5 bases). This CDR3 contains 14 residues. The germline gives CDR1 MGHRA, CDR2 YSYEKL. DNA for the CDR3: TGTGCCAGCAGCTTGGCGGGGGAGAACACTGAAGCTTTCTTT. Translated: CASSLAGENTEAFF.

Notes on this clonotype: One base away lies a much larger clone, so this may be a sequencing read error. This sequence joins TRBV4-3 and TRBJ2-4; the D gene is possibly TRBD1 (6 bases). The CDR3 is 17 residues long. Germline V gene lookup returns CDR1 LGHNA and CDR2 YSLEER. The CDR3 nucleotides read TGCGCCAGCAGCCAAGACCAGACAGGACCAGCCAAAAACGTTCAGTACTTC. This sequence encodes CASSQDQTGPAKNVQYF.

A single count supports this clonotype. The V gene is TRBV9, the J gene TRBJ2-7, with 8 bases that match TRBD1. This CDR3 has 15 amino acids. J was trimmed by 5 bases and V by 3 bases; bases with no gene match: 10. Per germline, CDR1 SGDLS and CDR2 YYNGEE. CDR3 in DNA: TGTGCCAGCAGCGGAATGGACAGGGCTGACGACGAGCAGTACTTC. It codes for CASSGMDRADDEQYF.

V and J are TRBV29-1 and TRBJ1-1; D remains unclear. Deletions cut 0 bases from V and 6 bases from J, with 14 bases between. Germline V lookup: CDR1 SQVTM, CDR2 ANQGSEA. This CDR3 region has 14 residues. CDR3 sequence reads: CSVEDSQTHPEAFF. For the CDR3, the DNA is TGCAGCGTTGAAGATTCCCAGACTCACCCTGAAGCTTTCTTT.

This clonotype was detected many times. This chain links TRBV4-3 with TRBJ2-3, with 9 bases aligning to TRBD2. In germline, CDR1 is LGHNA, CDR2 YSLEER. J gave up 7 bases and V 6 bases, and 11 bases lay outside the gene matches. The CDR3 spans 15 residues. The CDR3 loop reads CASRHEAGGPYTQYF. In nucleotides, the CDR3 is TGCGCCAGCAGGCATGAGGCGGGGGGGCCGTATACGCAGTATTTT.

This clonotype was found many times. The chain couples TRBV20-1 to TRBJ1-6, with no clear D. Germline CDR1 DFQATT, CDR2 SNEGSKA (reference sequence). V gave up 1 base and J gave up 9 bases, with 19 bases separating them. The CDR3 is made up of 16 amino acids. CDR3 in DNA: TGCAGTGCTAGAGGAGTTGGGGATGCGGATTTTTCACCCCTCCACTTT. It translates to CSARGVGDADFSPLHF.

This chain joins TRBV7-6 and TRBJ2-7; D gene unclear. The CDR3 contains 15 residues. The germline V and J ends were trimmed by 5 bases and 0 bases, with 14 bases remaining between them. CDR1 is SGHVS, CDR2 FNYEAQ, per germline. CDR3 amino acids: CASSPEGIHSYEQYF. CDR3 DNA sequence: TGTGCCAGCAGCCCCGAAGGGATCCACTCCTACGAGCAGTACTTC.

This clonotype has just one count. The rearrangement links TRBV27 to TRBJ2-7, with a tentative D call TRBD1 (5 bases). CDR1 and CDR2 from the germline V gene are MNHEY and SMNVEV (reference sequence). This CDR3 is built from 13 residues. The germline V and J ends were trimmed by 3 bases and 5 bases, with 11 bases remaining between them. As DNA, the CDR3 is TGTGCCAGCAGTTTTACAGGTCCCGACGAGCAGTACTTC. This gives the protein CASSFTGPDEQYF.

In regard to this clonotype: Germline is not matched at one junction end, which may reflect a read error. The chain recombines TRBV7-2 with TRBJ2-3; a weak D match, TRBD1 (5 bases). Germline V gene lookup returns CDR1 SGHTA and CDR2 FQGNSA. The length of the CDR3 is 15 residues. CDR3 DNA: TGTGCCACCACCTACTCTGCAGGGTACACAGATACCCAGTATTTT. As protein: CATTYSAGYTDTQYF.

This clonotype turned up a few times. The rearrangement uses TRBV21-1 and TRBJ2-5; no check of the table's D call, TRBD2, against the DNA was made. TRBV21-1 is reported as a pseudogene. CDR3 length equals 13 residues. The CDR3 nucleotides are TGTGCCAGCAGCTTTAGCGGGCGGGAGACCCAGTACTTC. It encodes CASSFSGRETQYF.

This chain uses TRBV5-4 with TRBJ2-3; TRBD1 matches 8 bases. Germline trimming cut 2 bases from V and 5 bases from J; bases unmatched to any gene: 4. This CDR3 contains 14 residues. The germline gives CDR1 SGHNT, CDR2 YYREEE (reference sequence). The CDR3 here is CASSFGTGEDTQYF. The CDR3, as DNA: TGTGCCAGCAGCTTCGGGACAGGAGAAGATACGCAGTATTTT.

Comments on this clonotype: This could be a read error, since a much larger clone is one nucleotide away. V usage is TRBV4-1 and J usage is TRBJ2-3, with D perhaps matching TRBD2 (6 bases). Germline-derived CDR1 and CDR2 are MGHRA and YSYEKL. The CDR3 totals 17 residues. The CDR3 bases are TGCGCCAGCAGCCAGGGCGACTTAGCGGAGTACACAGCTACGCAGTATTTT. Protein sequence: CASSQGDLAEYTATQYF.